The clone carrying this T cell receptor (beta chain) was found a few times. Its matching antigen is unknown. Time point meaning: patch test 3, about 24 weeks after DPC sensitization. Specified treatment: therapeutic diphenylcyclopropenone sensitization with weekly scalp DPC. Sample donors consisted of patients with alopecia, aged 18 to 70 years, who were suitable for DPC. Germline V gives CDR1 SGHTS, CDR2 YDEGEE. V lost 3 bases and J lost 1; bases outside the gene matches: 6. The CDR3 has 16 amino acids. These data belong to a study of human T cells and chemical hapten exposure. Study-wide results and caveats: Unchanged with DPC sensitization were TCRs above 1 in 1000 frequency.

MiXCR was run by TCRdb on the RACE reads, yielding one entry per CDR3 protein. The sample holds around 110,000 distinct CDR3 sequences, about 11% seen once. The rearrangement links TRBV5-8 to TRBJ2-3; 9 bases map to TRBD2. This receptor was obtained from a woman aged 45-65 years with alopecia areata. Some clones in this sample may be carry-over from other donors' samples. Sample: whole blood, taken in connection with sensitization to the hapten diphenylcyclopropenone (DPC). The chain's CDR3 is CASSSPLAGGTDTQYF. CDR3 sequence (DNA): TGTGCCAGCAGCTCTCCTTTAGCGGGGGGCACAGATACGCAGTATTTT.